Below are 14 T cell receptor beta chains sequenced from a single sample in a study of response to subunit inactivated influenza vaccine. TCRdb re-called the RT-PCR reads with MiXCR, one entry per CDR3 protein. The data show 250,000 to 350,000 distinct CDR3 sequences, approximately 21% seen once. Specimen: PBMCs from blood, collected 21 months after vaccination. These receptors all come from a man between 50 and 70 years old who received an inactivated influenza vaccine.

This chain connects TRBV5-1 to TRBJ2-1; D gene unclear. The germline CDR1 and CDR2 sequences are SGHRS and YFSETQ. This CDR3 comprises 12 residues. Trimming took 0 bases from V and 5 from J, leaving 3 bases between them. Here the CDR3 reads CASSLDHNEQFF. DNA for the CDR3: TGCGCCAGCAGCTTGGATCACAATGAGCAGTTCTTC.

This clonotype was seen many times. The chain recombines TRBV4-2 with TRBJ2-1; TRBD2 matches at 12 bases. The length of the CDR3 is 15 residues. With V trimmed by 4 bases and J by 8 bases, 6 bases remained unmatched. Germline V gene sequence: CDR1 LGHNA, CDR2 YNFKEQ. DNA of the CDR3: TGTGCCAGCAGCCGAGCTAGCGGGAGGGGGGATGAGCAGTTCTTC. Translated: CASSRASGRGDEQFF.

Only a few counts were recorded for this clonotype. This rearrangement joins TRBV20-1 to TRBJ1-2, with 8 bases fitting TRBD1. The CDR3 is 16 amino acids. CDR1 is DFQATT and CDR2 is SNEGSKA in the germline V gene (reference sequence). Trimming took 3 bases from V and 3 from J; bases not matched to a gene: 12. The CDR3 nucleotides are TGCAGTGCTAGCTGGCAGGGGGCCTATTCGGACTATGGCTACACCTTC. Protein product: CSASWQGAYSDYGYTF.

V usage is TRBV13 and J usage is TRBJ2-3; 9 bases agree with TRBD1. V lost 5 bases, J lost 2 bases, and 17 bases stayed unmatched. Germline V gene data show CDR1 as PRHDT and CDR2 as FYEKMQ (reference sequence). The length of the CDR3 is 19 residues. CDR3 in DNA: TGTGCCAGCAGCGACCGGGACAGGGACCCCCTTCAGATCACAGATACGCAGTATTTT. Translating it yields CASSDRDRDPLQITDTQYF.

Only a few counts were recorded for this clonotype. CDR3 sequence reads: CASSFDGRYQETQYF. The CDR3 DNA follows: TGCGCCAGCAGCTTTGACGGCCGGTACCAAGAGACCCAGTACTTC. The rearrangement uses TRBV5-1 and TRBJ2-5, with D hard to call. The germline V and J ends were trimmed by 2 bases and 0 bases, with 11 bases remaining between them. This CDR3 region has 15 residues. Looked up from germline, CDR1 is SGHRS and CDR2 is YFSETQ.

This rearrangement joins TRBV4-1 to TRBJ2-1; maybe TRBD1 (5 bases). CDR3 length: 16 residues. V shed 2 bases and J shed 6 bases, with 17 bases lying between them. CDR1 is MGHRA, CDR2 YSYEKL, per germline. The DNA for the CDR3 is TGCGCCAGCAGCCAACAAACAGGACCCCGGTTCAATGAGCAGTTCTTC. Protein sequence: CASSQQTGPRFNEQFF.

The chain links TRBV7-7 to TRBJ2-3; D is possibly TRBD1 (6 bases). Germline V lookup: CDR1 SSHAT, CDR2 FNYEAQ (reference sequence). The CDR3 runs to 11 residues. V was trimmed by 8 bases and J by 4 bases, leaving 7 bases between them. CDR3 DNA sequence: TGTGCCAGCCCAGGGGCAGATACGCAGTATTTT. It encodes CASPGADTQYF.

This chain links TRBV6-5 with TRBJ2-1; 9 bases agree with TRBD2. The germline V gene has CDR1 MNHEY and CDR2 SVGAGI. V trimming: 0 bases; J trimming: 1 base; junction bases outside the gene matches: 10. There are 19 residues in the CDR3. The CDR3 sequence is CASSYSGSGGSSSYNEQFF. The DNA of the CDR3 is TGTGCCAGCAGTTACTCGGGAAGCGGGGGGTCCTCATCCTACAATGAGCAGTTCTTC.

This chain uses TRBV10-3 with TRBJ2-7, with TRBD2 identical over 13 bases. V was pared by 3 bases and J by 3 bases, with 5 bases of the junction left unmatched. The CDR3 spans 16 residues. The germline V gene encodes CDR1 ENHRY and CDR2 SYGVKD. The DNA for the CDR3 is TGTGCCATCAGTGATTCAAGGACTAGCGGGAGCTACGAGCAGTACTTC. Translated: CAISDSRTSGSYEQYF.

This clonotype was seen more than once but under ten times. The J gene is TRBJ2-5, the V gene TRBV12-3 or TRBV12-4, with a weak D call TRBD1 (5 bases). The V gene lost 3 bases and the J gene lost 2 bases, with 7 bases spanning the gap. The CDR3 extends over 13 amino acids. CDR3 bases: TGTGCCAGCAGTTTCGCAGGGCAAGAGACCCAGTACTTC. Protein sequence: CASSFAGQETQYF.

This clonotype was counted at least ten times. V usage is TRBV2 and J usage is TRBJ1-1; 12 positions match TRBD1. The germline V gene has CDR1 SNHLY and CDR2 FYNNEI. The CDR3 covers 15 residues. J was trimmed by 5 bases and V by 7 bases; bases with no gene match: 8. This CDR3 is CASTGQGAPGTEAFF. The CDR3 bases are TGTGCCAGCACGGGACAGGGGGCGCCGGGAACTGAAGCTTTCTTT.

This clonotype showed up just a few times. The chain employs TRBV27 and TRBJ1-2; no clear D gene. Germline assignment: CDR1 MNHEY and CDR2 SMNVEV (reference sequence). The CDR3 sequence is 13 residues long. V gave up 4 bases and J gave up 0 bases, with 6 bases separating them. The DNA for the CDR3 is TGTGCCAGCAGTTCTCAAACTAACTATGGCTACACCTTC. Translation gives CASSSQTNYGYTF.

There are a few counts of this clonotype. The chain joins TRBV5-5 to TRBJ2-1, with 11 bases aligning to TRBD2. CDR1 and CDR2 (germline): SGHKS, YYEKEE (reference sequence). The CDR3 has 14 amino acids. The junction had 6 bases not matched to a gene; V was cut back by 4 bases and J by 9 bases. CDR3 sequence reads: CASSLSGGASEQFF. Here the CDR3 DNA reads TGTGCCAGCAGCCTTAGCGGGGGGGCCTCTGAGCAGTTCTTC.

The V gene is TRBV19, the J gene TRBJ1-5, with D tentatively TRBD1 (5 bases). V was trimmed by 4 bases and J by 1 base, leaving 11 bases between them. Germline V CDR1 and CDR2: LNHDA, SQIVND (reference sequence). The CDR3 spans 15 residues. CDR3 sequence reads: CASSRSQASNQPQHF. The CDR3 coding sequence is TGTGCCAGTAGTAGGTCACAGGCCAGCAATCAGCCCCAGCATTTT.